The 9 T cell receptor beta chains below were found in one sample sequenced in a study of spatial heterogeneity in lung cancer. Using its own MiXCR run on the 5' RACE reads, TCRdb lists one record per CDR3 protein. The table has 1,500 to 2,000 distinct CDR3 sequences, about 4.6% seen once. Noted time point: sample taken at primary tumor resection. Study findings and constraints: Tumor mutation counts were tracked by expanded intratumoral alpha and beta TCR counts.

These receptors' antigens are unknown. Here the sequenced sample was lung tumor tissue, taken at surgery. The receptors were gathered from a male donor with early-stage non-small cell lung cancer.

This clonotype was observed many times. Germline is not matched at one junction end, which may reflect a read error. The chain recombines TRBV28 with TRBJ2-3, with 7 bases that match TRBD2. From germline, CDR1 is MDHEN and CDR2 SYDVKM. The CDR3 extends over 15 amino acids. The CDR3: CASSFSGNPTYTQYF. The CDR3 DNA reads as TGTGCCAGCAGTTTCAGCGGGAACCCCACATATACGCAGTATTTT.

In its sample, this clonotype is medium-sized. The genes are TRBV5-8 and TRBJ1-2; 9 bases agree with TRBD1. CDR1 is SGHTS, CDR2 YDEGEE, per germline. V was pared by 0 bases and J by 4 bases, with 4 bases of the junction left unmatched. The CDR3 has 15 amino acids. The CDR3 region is CASSLGDREIYGYTF. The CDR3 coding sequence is TGTGCCAGCAGCTTGGGGGACAGGGAAATCTATGGCTACACCTTC.

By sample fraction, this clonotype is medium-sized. The DNA of the CDR3 is TGTGCCAGCAGCTTCATTCCCGGAGTCTATGAGCAGTTCTTC. Translated, it gives CASSFIPGVYEQFF. This chain links TRBV7-2 with TRBJ2-1; D unclear. V was clipped by 3 bases and J by 8 bases, with 14 bases between them. Germline CDR1 is SGHTA and CDR2 is FQGNSA. There are 14 residues in the CDR3.

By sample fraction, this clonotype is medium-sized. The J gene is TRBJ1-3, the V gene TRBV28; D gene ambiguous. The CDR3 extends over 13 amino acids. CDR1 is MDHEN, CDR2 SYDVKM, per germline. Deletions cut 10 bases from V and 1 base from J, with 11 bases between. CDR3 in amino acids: CATGMGSGNTIYF. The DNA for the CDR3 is TGTGCCACCGGGATGGGGTCTGGAAACACCATATATTTT.

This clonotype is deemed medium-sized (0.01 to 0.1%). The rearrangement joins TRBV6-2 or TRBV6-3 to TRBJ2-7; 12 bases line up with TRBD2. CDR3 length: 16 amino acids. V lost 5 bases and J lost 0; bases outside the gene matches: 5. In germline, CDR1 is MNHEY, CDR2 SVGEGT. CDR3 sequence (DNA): TGTGCCAGCAGTCCCCGGACTAGCGGGGCCTCCTACGAGCAGTACTTC. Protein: CASSPRTSGASYEQYF.

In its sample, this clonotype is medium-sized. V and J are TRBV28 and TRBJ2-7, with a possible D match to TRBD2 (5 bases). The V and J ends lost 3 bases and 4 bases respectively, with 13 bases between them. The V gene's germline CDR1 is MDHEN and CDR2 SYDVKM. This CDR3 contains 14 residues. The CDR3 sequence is CASSLSLTSYEQYF. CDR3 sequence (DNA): TGTGCCAGCAGTTTGTCCCTAACTAGTTACGAGCAGTACTTC.

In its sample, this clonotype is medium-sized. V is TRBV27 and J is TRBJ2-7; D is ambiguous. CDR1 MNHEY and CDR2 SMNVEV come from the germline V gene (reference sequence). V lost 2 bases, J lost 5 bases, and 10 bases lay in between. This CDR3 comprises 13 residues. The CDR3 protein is CASSLGSVHEQYF. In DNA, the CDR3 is TGTGCCAGCAGTTTAGGGTCTGTCCACGAGCAGTACTTC.

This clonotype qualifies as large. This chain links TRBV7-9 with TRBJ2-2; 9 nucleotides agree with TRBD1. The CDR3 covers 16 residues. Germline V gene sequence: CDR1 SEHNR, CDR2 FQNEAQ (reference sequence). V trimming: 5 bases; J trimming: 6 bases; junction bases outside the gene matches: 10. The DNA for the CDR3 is TGTGCCAGCAGCAGTTACGGGACAGGGAGTCCCGGGGAGCTGTTTTTT. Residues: CASSSYGTGSPGELFF.

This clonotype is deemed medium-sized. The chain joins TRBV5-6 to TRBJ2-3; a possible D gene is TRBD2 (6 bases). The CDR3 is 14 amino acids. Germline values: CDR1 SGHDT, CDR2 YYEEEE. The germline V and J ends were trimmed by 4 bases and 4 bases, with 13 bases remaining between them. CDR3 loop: CASSPTRVSDTQYF. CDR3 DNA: TGTGCCAGCAGCCCGACTAGGGTCTCAGATACGCAGTATTTT.